This record covers a single T cell receptor (beta chain). The data derive from a study of blood T cell repertoires in COVID-19. Study overall: The United States, Italy and Spain supplied acute and convalescent COVID-19 samples. PBMCs, B-cell-depleted T cells, or T cells provided the cDNA or gDNA that made up the material.

Sequenced by immunoSEQ multiplex PCR; TCRdb stores in-frame clones only, minus some. This table holds roughly 170,000 clones, 65% to 85% found once. Trimming left V 5 bases short and J 0 bases short, with 17 bases between. CDR3 length equals 17 residues. Germline values: CDR1 SNHLY, CDR2 FYNNEI. Enrollees, about 18 to 100 years old, lived in 24 US areas. Donors were grouped by their self-reported clinical history. The sequence came from a woman aged 45-60 years in a cohort exposed to, infected with or recovered from COVID-19 (not recorded which). The sequencing input was PBMCs or T cells enriched from blood (not recorded which). The chain links TRBV2 to TRBJ1-3, with D perhaps matching TRBD1 (6 bases). DNA for the CDR3: TGTGCCAGCAGTCTTCTAGGGGGGGCCGTCTCTGGAAACACCATATATTTT. Amino acids: CASSLLGGAVSGNTIYF.